This TCR beta chain was observed in a study of T cell repertoires in cytomegalovirus infection. Study in general: Public signatures in TCR beta pointed to CMV infection and matching HLA type.

Whole-study results and caveats: People with CMV and the relevant HLA were identified by cumulative public TCR beta family frequency. CMV-specific HLA-C-restricted TCR beta clonotypes dominated the ex vivo response.

There are a few counts of this clonotype. Antigen: not known. TCRdb reprocessed the reads via MiXCR and lists one record per CDR3 protein. The table has about 240,000 distinct CDR3 sequences, roughly 6.5% seen once. Looked up from germline, CDR1 is MNHNY and CDR2 is SVGAGI (reference sequence). Trimming cost V 2 bases and J 2 bases; bases outside gene matches: 13. The CDR3 has 20 amino acids. J is TRBJ1-5 and V is TRBV6-6; 12 positions match TRBD1. The sequenced sample was PBMCs. The TCR was taken from a human donor in good health (CMV status not recorded). Some clones in this sample may be carry-over from other donors' samples. In DNA form, the CDR3 reads TGTGCCAGCAGTTACATCGGGATCCGGGACAGGGGGCTAGGCAATCAGCCCCAGCATTTT. This encodes CASSYIGIRDRGLGNQPQHF.